This TCR beta chain was identified during a study of Ad26.COV2.S vaccination and SARS-CoV-2 variants. Study results and limitations: Possible underestimation of total T cell responses by the TCR breadth and depth analyses was noted. While placebo recipients had lower spike-specific TCR breadth, vaccine recipients had more.

V lost 0 bases, J lost 4 bases, and 5 bases stayed unmatched. The length of the CDR3 is 15 residues. The germline gives CDR1 SGHTA, CDR2 FQGNSA. The repertoire was sequenced with immunoSEQ multiplex PCR; TCRdb's copy has only in-frame clones and lacks some. The repertoire holds 500,000 or so clones, about 88% seen once, with around 2.6% in the top ten. Regarding this clone: Antigen: not known.

Treatment here: some 20 received Ad26.COV2.S at low or high dose, single or two shots; 5 received placebo; per-sample allocation not given. Day 63 following the first vaccine or placebo injection was when the samples were taken. This Boston cohort included adults aged 18-55 years. Vaccine was an Ad26 vector expressing Wuhan-strain SARS-CoV-2 spike. The clonotype originates from a person aged 18 to 65 who received the Ad26.COV2.S COVID-19 vaccine or a placebo. The V and J genes are TRBV7-2 and TRBJ1-2; 7 bases line up with TRBD1. The material sequenced was peripheral blood, taken in a trial of Ad26.COV2.S vaccine versus placebo. The DNA of the CDR3 is TGTGCCAGCAGCTTAGCGAGGGGACAGACCTATGGCTACACCTTC. Translated, it gives CASSLARGQTYGYTF.